The entry below describes one TCR beta chain. No cognate antigen has been identified for it. No much larger clone is present one base from it, and per-base qualities are unavailable. Library creation used the immunoSEQ multiplex PCR assay. A mixture of 60 forward primers for TCR Vbeta segments and 13 reverse primers for TCR Jbeta segments was used in the multiplex PCR. The CDR3 region of rearranged TCR beta genes was amplified from genomic DNA with a multiplex PCR assay. The amplified TCR beta libraries were sequenced on the Illumina HiSeq System as 87-base-pair reads. Per the authors' processing: In a later analysis, 70 million to 95 million unique TCR beta chains were counted across the 690 or so repertoires, and roughly 10 million of these chains were shared by at least two donors. A nearest-neighbor algorithm error-corrected the raw reads and collapsed the reads into unique sequences, merging closely related sequences to remove PCR and sequencing errors. V, D and J gene segments were assigned by aligning CDR3 sequences to IMGT reference sequences. Each retained sequence needed at least a six-nucleotide match to both a V gene segment and a J gene segment. A rearrangement counted as productive if the CDR3 had no stop codons and remained in frame with V and J, and every other rearrangement counted as non-productive. CDR3 was defined by IMGT convention, running from the second conserved V-encoded cysteine to the conserved J-encoded phenylalanine. In an earlier analysis of more than 550 of the donors, sequences lacking an unambiguous match to a single V gene segment were excluded. In an earlier analysis of 450 to 750 of the donors, a V segment was called functional when productive rearrangements were above 56.7%, and segregating when the standard deviation between donors exceeded 5%. To diagnose cytomegalovirus status from the catalog of TCR beta chain sequences, a statistical classification framework was built. In a later analysis, TCR nucleotide sequences were compared against IMGT/GENE-DB human TR gene sequences so that V and J genes could be assigned. Using the TCRdist pipeline, a later analysis assigned CDR3 sequences along with most-parsimonious VDJ recombination scenarios. In a later analysis, each TCR beta chain was defined by its CDR3 amino acid sequence together with its V-gene family, and reads lacking a unique V-gene family were excluded. In a later analysis, approximately 590 highly shared, low-generation-probability nucleotide sequences were removed to address suspected cross-contamination and a sequencing artifact. For each public chain, a later analysis derived a clonal expansion index from normalized ranks of inferred template counts within each repertoire. In a later analysis, generation probabilities were computed with a VDJ recombination model fitted to out-of-frame rearrangements, and the resulting probabilities were checked against IGoR. In a later analysis, hypergeometric tests were used to score TCR-TCR, TCR-HLA and TCR-CMV co-occurrence, with a repertoire-size bias correction applied to TCR pairs. To estimate false discovery rates, a later analysis permuted the HLA or CMV assignments 20 times. In a later analysis, co-occurring TCRs were grouped using DBSCAN, and TCRdist sequence similarity was added for clustering within HLA-allele-positive subsets. Repertoires with fewer than 30,000 or more than 120,000 public chains, plus five repertoires with anomalous nucleotide sharing, were excluded from co-occurrence clustering. TCRdb took this table from immuneACCESS and kept in-frame rearrangements with V and J called. Such tables lack part of the clones; where checked against another copy, unresolved V genes explain under half of the gap, and the rest is unexplained. That table gives V, J and clone size, and the DNA gave D and trimming. This sample is represented by 100,000 to 150,000 clones; 83% of them were singletons. The top ten constitute roughly 4% of the sample.

The sample is drawn from a study of cytomegalovirus exposure and HLA in healthy donors (TCRdb year 2017). General notes on the study: According to an earlier analysis of 550 to 750 of the donors, about 190 million T cells yielded 90 million to 130 million unique TCR beta sequences and roughly 280 Gb of sequence data. Roughly 300 gigabases of sequencing data and approximately 85 million unique TCR sequences were included in an early release covering around 650 HLA-typed donors. Among the roughly 370 genotyped donors, under 90% belonged to the genetic ancestry cluster associated with self-reported Caucasian donors. The study was designed to test whether signatures of past pathogen exposure could be identified by cataloging public T cell receptors. The T cell repertoires of several hundred subjects were profiled by immunosequencing and related to cytomegalovirus serostatus. A separate validation cohort of 100 to 150 different subjects was used in addition to the approximately 610-subject first cohort. The study combined high-throughput TCR immunosequencing, statistical association of individual TCRs with disease status, and machine learning to predict cytomegalovirus infection status. In a later analysis, previously published TCR beta repertoires from about 670 donors were re-analyzed and high-resolution HLA genotyping was added so that TCR occurrence patterns could be studied. In the later analysis, no new phenotypic data were used to find candidate immune exposures; instead, reliance was placed on TCR beta sequences and their occurrence across donors. To decide whether each TCR beta V gene segment behaved as functional or pseudogenic, an earlier analysis of fewer than 750 of the donors relied on high-throughput TCR beta sequencing. Alongside the repertoire data, information on donor age, sex, ethnicity and CMV serostatus was compiled. In a later genetic analysis, genome-wide SNP genotypes for about three fifths of the roughly 670 donors were used, and that subset was treated as a discovery cohort. Every repertoire in the discovery cohort had been generated on one and the same sequencing platform. Both class I and class II loci were covered by HLA typing, at four-digit resolution. The number of typed donors differed by locus: roughly 629-640 for A, B, C, DRB1 and DQB1; 500 to 550 for DQA1; roughly 600 for DPA1; and around 450 for DPB1. A handful of DR-DQ haplotypes were handled as single units for association and clustering because linkage in the cohort was strong. On average, roughly 200,000 unique TCR beta nucleotide sequences were sequenced per donor among 398 genotyped donors of the cohort, with around 19% of those sequences being non-productive.

The cohort was made up of under 800 healthy bone marrow donors. Cohort members were all nominally healthy when sampled, although unrecorded immune exposures were likely present. The donor tested CMV seropositive and was one of the 289 seropositive cohort members. A peripheral blood sample was provided by each donor, and peripheral blood mononuclear cells were used for TCR beta sequencing. Genomic DNA extraction from the blood cell samples was performed with the Qiagen DNeasy Blood Extraction Kit. The germline V end is reduced by 1 base and the J end by 1 base; junction bases left unmatched: 7. CDR1 is given as SGDLS and CDR2 as YYNGEE, both from the germline V gene. Including cysteine and phenylalanine, the CDR3 has 17 amino acids. This entry keeps only the CDR3 DNA: 51 bases, framed from base 1. On the study overall, not on this receptor specifically: Assigning TCR associations to individual alleles was difficult when HLA alleles, especially DR and DQ, strongly co-occurred. Sequencing depth was assumed to be roughly uniform across donors in the presence/absence analyses, though that assumption may not hold. The 87-base-pair reads could not distinguish some IMGT-functional V segments, including TRBV6-2 and TRBV6-3, so those segments were excluded. The classifier was reported to diagnose cytomegalovirus status with high specificity and sensitivity in both the original and validation cohorts. A total of 150 to 200 TCR beta chains were listed by the study as associated with cytomegalovirus. At a false discovery rate of 0.05, a later analysis linked fewer than 20,000 TCR beta sequences to specific HLA alleles. In vitro tests confirmed that three of the cytomegalovirus-associated TCR beta chains recognize cytomegalovirus antigens. The cohort was sequenced for TCR beta chains only, and without alpha or paired-chain data the features that could be detected were limited. A further reported finding was that TCR beta sequences accurately predicted the HLA-A and HLA-B alleles for most subjects in the first cohort. In an earlier analysis of 450 to 750 of the donors, most TCR beta V segments appeared in productive rearrangements about 87% or about 30% of the time, broadly matching IMGT annotations. According to a later analysis, most CMV-associated TCR beta chains appeared to be HLA-restricted, and the HLA associations seemed to be driven largely by CMV exposure. Linkage disequilibrium might explain the correlated functional status among segregating V segments, but an unknown experimental factor could not be excluded. In a later analysis, HLA-associated TCR beta chains showed more clonal expansion and lower generation probabilities than non-associated chains that were equally common. The sequencing pipeline was judged likely to have produced a cluster of highly shared sequence variants as a technical artifact. According to a later genetic analysis, donors in an Asian-associated ancestry cluster had fewer N-insertions in productive TCRs than the roughly 660-donor mean. Because counts were too low, roughly 16 rarely observed V segments, including chromosome 9 orphons, were excluded from the earlier analysis of 587 of the donors. In a later analysis, several top co-occurrence clusters were reported to appear linked to parvovirus B19, influenza, CMV and Epstein-Barr virus. While some public TCRs were present in many individuals, most TCR sequences turned up only very rarely across donors. According to a later analysis, TCR association rates differed among HLA loci, with DRB1 alleles showing the most associated TCRs and HLA-C alleles showing the fewest. Because some donors lacked HLA typing at each locus, the association tests relied only on the typed subset. The only immune exposure information available for the cohort was CMV serostatus. V-gene and J-gene trimming of TCR beta chains was associated with a missense DCLRE1C variant in a later genetic analysis, and the association was replicated in an independent cohort. The authors suggested that the approach could potentially be generalized to other disease states and immunological phenotypes.

The clonotype originates from a woman aged 40 to 50 in good health and CMV-seropositive. Sample: PBMCs. The chain is assembled from TRBV9 and TRBJ1-1, and 10 junction bases match TRBD1. At the DNA level, the sequence is TGTGCCAGCAGCGTATTCGACGGGACAGGGGAGAACACTGAAGCTTTCTTT. Translated, it gives CASSVFDGTGENTEAFF. The reference TRBV9 and TRBJ1-1 proteins fill in what lies around the CDR3, so the full variable domain reads DSGVTQTPKHLITATGQRVTLRCSPRSGDLSVYWYQQSLDQGLQFLIQYYNGEERAKGNILERFSAQQFPDLHSELNLSSLELGDSALYFCASSVFDGTGENTEAFFGQGTRLTVV.